This paragraph reports one TCR beta chain. Its antigen remains unknown. MiXCR was run by TCRdb on the RT-PCR reads, yielding one entry per CDR3 protein. The profile shows under 850,000 distinct CDR3 sequences, 18% of them singletons. V lost 5 bases to trimming and J lost 2 bases, with 12 bases between them. Looked up from germline, CDR1 is DFQATT and CDR2 is SNEGSKA (reference sequence). CDR3 size: 13 residues. The data were taken from a study of response to subunit inactivated influenza vaccine. Whole-study results and caveats: After each seasonal influenza vaccination, few new T cells are recruited, the authors suggested.

The specimen comprised PBMCs from blood, sampled roughly 5 days after vaccination. The sequence was collected from a middle-aged man who received an inactivated influenza vaccine. This rearrangement joins TRBV20-1 to TRBJ1-2; D is unresolved. Here the CDR3 DNA reads TGCAGTGCTGTTAAAGGCAGGAACTATGGCTACACCTTC. Translated: CSAVKGRNYGYTF.